The source of this T cell receptor beta chain is a study of T cell responses to AZD1222 COVID-19 vaccine. This clone was seen a single time. The antigen is unknown. Germline V CDR1 and CDR2: LGHDT, YNNKEL (reference sequence). The CDR3 contains 14 residues. J was trimmed by 6 bases and V by 4 bases; bases with no gene match: 5. Study-wide results and caveats: Donors in the cohort were predominantly white British and more often female, and clonal diversity was possibly underestimated.

Method: immunoSEQ multiplex PCR; TCRdb's copy keeps in-frame clones and lacks some. The sample has about 120,000 clones, roughly 87% seen once. The specimen was peripheral blood, collected 28 days after the second AZD1222 dose. This receptor was taken from an adult who received the AZD1222 COVID-19 vaccine. This chain links TRBV3-1 (or the pseudogene TRBV3-2) with TRBJ2-2, with TRBD1 matching over 7 bases. CDR3 nucleotide sequence: TGTGCCAGCAGCCTTTCAGACAGGGCCGGGGAGCTGTTTTTT. As protein: CASSLSDRAGELFF.